This TCR beta chain stems from a study of blood T cell repertoires in COVID-19. The CDR3 has 14 residues. Germline V gene data show CDR1 as MGHDK and CDR2 as SYGVNS. Trimming took 6 bases from V and 9 from J; bases not matched to a gene: 8. The assay was immunoSEQ multiplex PCR, and TCRdb's table has in-frame clones only and misses some. Of about 120,000 clones listed, about 80% are singletons. This TCR was recovered from a man between 65 and 79 years old with active or convalescent COVID-19. Sequencing was performed on peripheral blood. This chain connects TRBV25-1 to TRBJ1-6; 7 bases agree with TRBD1. The CDR3, as DNA: TGTGCCAGCAGACAAACAGGGGAGAGTTCACCCCTCCACTTT. Translation: CASRQTGESSPLHF.